This paragraph covers one TCR beta chain sequence. The V gene's germline CDR1 is LNHDA and CDR2 SQIVND (reference sequence). The J segment lost 0 bases and the V segment lost 10 bases, leaving 7 bases of the junction unmatched. The CDR3 runs to 15 residues. Method: immunoSEQ multiplex PCR; TCRdb's copy keeps in-frame clones and lacks some. Among 150,000 or so clones listed, 80% to 90% were seen once. This entry comes from a study of blood T cell repertoires in COVID-19. Study-wide background: Donors in the United States, Italy and Spain gave samples during acute or convalescent COVID-19.

The TCR sequence derives from a man younger than 35 with COVID-19, enrolled during active disease. The chain employs TRBV19 and TRBJ1-3; TRBD1 agrees at 9 bases. The specimen sequenced was peripheral blood. CDR3 bases: TGTGCCACCCTGGACAGGGGTCTCTCTGGAAACACCATATATTTT. Translated: CATLDRGLSGNTIYF.